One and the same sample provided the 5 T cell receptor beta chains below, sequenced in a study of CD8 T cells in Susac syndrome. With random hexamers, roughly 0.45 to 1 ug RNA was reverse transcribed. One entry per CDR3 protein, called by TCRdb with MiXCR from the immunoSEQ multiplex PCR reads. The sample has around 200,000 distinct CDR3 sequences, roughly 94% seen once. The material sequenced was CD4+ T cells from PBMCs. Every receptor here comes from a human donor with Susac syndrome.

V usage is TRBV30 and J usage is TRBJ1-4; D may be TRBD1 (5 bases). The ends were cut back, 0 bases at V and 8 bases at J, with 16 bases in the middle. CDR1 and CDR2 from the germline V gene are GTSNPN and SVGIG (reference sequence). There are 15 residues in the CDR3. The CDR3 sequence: CAWSVLWGSREKLFF. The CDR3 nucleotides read TGTGCCTGGAGTGTACTCTGGGGGTCAAGGGAAAAACTGTTTTTT.

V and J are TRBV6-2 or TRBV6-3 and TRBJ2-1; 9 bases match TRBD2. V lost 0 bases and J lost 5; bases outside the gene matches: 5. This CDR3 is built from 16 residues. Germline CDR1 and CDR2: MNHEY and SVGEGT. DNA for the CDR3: TGTGCCAGCAGTTACTCGAGCGGGAGGTCCAACAATGAGCAGTTCTTC. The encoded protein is CASSYSSGRSNNEQFF.

The CDR3 nucleotides are TGTGCCAGCAGCTTGCGGGAGGGAGAGACCCAGTACTTC. It is translated as CASSLREGETQYF. This rearrangement joins TRBV13 to TRBJ2-5; TRBD2 agrees at 9 bases. The CDR3 is made up of 13 amino acids. J lost 4 bases, V lost 3 bases, and 0 bases had no gene match. CDR1 PRHDT and CDR2 FYEKMQ come from the germline V gene (reference sequence). Filled out from reference TRBV13 and TRBJ2-5, the complete variable domain reads AAGVIQSPRHLIKEKRETATLKCYPIPRHDTVYWYQQGPGQDPQFLISFYEKMQSDKGSIPDRFSAQQFSDYHSELNMSSLELGDSALYFCASSLREGETQYFGPGTRLLVL.

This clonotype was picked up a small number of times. CDR3 sequence reads: CASSASGANVLTF. In DNA form, the CDR3 reads TGTGCCAGTAGTGCTTCTGGGGCCAACGTCCTGACTTTC. The rearrangement uses TRBV12-3 or TRBV12-4 and TRBJ2-6; D is ambiguous. V lost 9 bases and J 1 base, leaving 7 bases between the germline ends. The CDR3 runs to 13 residues.

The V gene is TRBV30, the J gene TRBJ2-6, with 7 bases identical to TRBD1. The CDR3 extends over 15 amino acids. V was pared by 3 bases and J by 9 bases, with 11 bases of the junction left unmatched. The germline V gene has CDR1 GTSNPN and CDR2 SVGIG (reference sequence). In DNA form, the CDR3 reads TGTGCCTGGAGAGAGACCTCGACAGGGAACAACGTCCTGACTTTC. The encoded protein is CAWRETSTGNNVLTF. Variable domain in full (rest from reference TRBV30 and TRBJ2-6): SQTIHQWPATLVQPVGSPLSLECTVEGTSNPNLYWYRQAAGRGLQLLFYSVGIGQISSEVPQNLSASRPQDRQFILSSKKLLLSDSGFYLCAWRETSTGNNVLTFGAGSRLTVL.